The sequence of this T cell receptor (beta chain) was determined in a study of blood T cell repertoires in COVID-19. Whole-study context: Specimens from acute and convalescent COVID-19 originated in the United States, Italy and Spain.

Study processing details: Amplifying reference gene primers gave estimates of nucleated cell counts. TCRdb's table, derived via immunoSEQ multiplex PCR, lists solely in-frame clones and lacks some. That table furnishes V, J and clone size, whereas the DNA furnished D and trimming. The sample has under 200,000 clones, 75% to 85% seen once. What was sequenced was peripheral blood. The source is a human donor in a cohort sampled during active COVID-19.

This chain's CDR3 is CASSYGERKLFF. The DNA of the CDR3 is TGTGCCAGCAGTTACGGGGAGCGAAAACTGTTTTTT. The chain joins TRBV6-2 or TRBV6-3 to TRBJ1-4; D unclear. V was clipped by 2 bases and J by 10 bases, with 8 bases between them. Germline loops: CDR1 MNHEY, CDR2 SVGEGT. The CDR3 has 12 amino acids.